The 17 T cell receptor beta chains below all came from one sample that was sequenced in a study of beta chain features in type 1 diabetes. cDNA synthesis used the whole RNA isolate, giving expressed TCRB sequences. Clones were read by immunoSEQ multiplex PCR, and TCRdb kept only the in-frame ones, dropping some. The sample has 860,000 or so clones; about a sixth are singletons. Source material: naive CD4+ T cells from blood. The origin of the receptors is a woman aged 18-29 years in good health.

The chain has TRBV11-1 and TRBJ1-1; possibly TRBD1 for D (6 bases). CDR3 size: 12 residues. With 5 bases removed from V and 11 bases from J, the gap between germline ends came to 15 bases. Germline lookup yields CDR1 SGHAT and CDR2 FQDESV (reference sequence). Here the CDR3 reads CASSLTGARAFF. The CDR3 coding sequence is TGTGCCAGCAGCCTCACGGGGGCGCGGGCTTTCTTT.

This clone has only a few counts. V and J are TRBV15 and TRBJ2-3; D ambiguous. The CDR3 extends over 15 amino acids. Germline lookup yields CDR1 LNHNV and CDR2 YYDKDF (reference sequence). Deletions cut 0 bases from V and 3 bases from J, with 10 bases between. The DNA of the CDR3 is TGTGCCACCAGCAGAGAGATTAGCCCGACAGATACGCAGTATTTT. This encodes CATSREISPTDTQYF.

The chain carries TRBV5-1 and TRBJ2-7; D uncertain. This CDR3 is 15 amino acids long. V was cut by 0 bases and J by 0 bases, with 10 bases left in between. Looked up from germline, CDR1 is SGHRS and CDR2 is YFSETQ. The chain's CDR3 is CASSLALGSSYEQYF. The CDR3 DNA reads TGCGCCAGCAGCTTGGCACTGGGCTCCTCCTACGAGCAGTACTTC.

V is TRBV2 and J is TRBJ1-2, with D unclear. V dropped 2 bases and J dropped 6 bases, with 7 bases sitting between them. Germline CDR1 is SNHLY and CDR2 is FYNNEI. This CDR3 contains 12 residues. CDR3 sequence (DNA): TGTGCCAGCAGTGAATCGGGAAATGGCTACACCTTC. Translating gives CASSESGNGYTF.

The rearrangement joins TRBV6-5 to TRBJ2-3; D is unclear. The CDR3 runs 15 residues. CDR1 is MNHEY and CDR2 is SVGAGI in the germline V gene. Trimming took off 8 bases at V and 2 bases at J, with 17 bases between the two ends. The CDR3 reads CASQGGARNTDTQYF. The CDR3 DNA is TGTGCCAGCCAAGGTGGTGCTAGAAACACAGATACGCAGTATTTT.

This clone turned up a few times. This chain uses TRBV9 with TRBJ1-5; no clear D gene. The V end lost 1 base, the J end lost 4 bases, and 6 bases lay between the germline ends. Germline V gives CDR1 SGDLS, CDR2 YYNGEE. This CDR3 is built from 13 residues. CDR3 coding DNA: TGTGCCAGCAGCGTATCGGTTAATCAGCCCCAGCATTTT. It is translated as CASSVSVNQPQHF.

This clone occurred a few times. V gene TRBV2 combines with J gene TRBJ1-2; D not resolved. The CDR3 consists of 16 residues. V was pared by 8 bases and J by 7 bases, with 26 bases between. Germline loops: CDR1 SNHLY, CDR2 FYNNEI. Here the CDR3 reads CASGENLRRVSGGYTF. The CDR3 coding sequence is TGTGCCAGCGGAGAAAACCTACGAAGGGTTTCGGGTGGCTACACCTTC.

The chain links TRBV19 to TRBJ1-5; 9 nucleotides align to TRBD1. CDR1 and CDR2 from the germline V gene are LNHDA and SQIVND (reference sequence). With 4 bases clipped from V and 5 bases from J, the junction kept 6 bases outside the gene matches. The CDR3 extends over 15 amino acids. The CDR3 DNA sequence: TGTGCCAGTAGTACTGCCGGGACAGGGTATCAGCCCCAGCATTTT. Residues: CASSTAGTGYQPQHF. Variable domain in full (rest from reference TRBV19 and TRBJ1-5): DGGITQSPKYLFRKEGQNVTLSCEQNLNHDAMYWYRQDPGQGLRLIYYSQIVNDFQKGDIAEGYSVSREKKESFPLTVTSAQKNPTAFYLCASSTAGTGYQPQHFGDGTRLSIL.

This chain connects TRBV25-1 to TRBJ2-3; D gene uncertain. This CDR3 is built from 11 residues. V gave up 6 bases and J gave up 4 bases, with 5 bases separating them. Germline CDR1 and CDR2: MGHDK and SYGVNS. CDR3 bases: TGTGCCAGCAGGCAAGCAGATACGCAGTATTTT. Amino acids: CASRQADTQYF.

There are a few counts of this clone. The gene calls are TRBV18 and TRBJ2-7; perhaps TRBD1 as D (6 bases). The CDR3 sequence is 14 residues long. Trimming left V 3 bases short and J 3 bases short, with 12 bases between. Germline-derived CDR1 and CDR2 are KGHSH and LQKENI. This CDR3 reads CASSPILQGYEQYF. The CDR3 bases are TGTGCCAGCTCACCCATTCTACAGGGCTACGAGCAGTACTTC.

The chain employs TRBV11-2 and TRBJ2-5, with D hard to call. V shed 3 bases and J shed 4 bases, with 9 bases lying between them. Germline assignment: CDR1 SGHAT and CDR2 FQNNGV. CDR3 length: 13 amino acids. CDR3 loop: CASSFTLGETQYF. The CDR3 bases are TGTGCCAGCAGCTTCACTTTAGGAGAGACCCAGTACTTC.

This clone appeared a few times. The chain is built from TRBV29-1 and TRBJ1-2, with 8 bases that match TRBD1. The CDR3 extends over 14 amino acids. With V trimmed by 3 bases and J by 4 bases, 7 bases remained unmatched. The germline CDR1 and CDR2 sequences are SQVTM and ANQGSEA. CDR3 in DNA: TGCAGCGTTGACCAGAGGACAGGGAGCTATGGCTACACCTTC. It yields the protein CSVDQRTGSYGYTF.

The genes are TRBV27 and TRBJ2-6, with D maybe TRBD1 (6 bases). In germline, CDR1 is MNHEY, CDR2 SMNVEV (reference sequence). V dropped 6 bases and J dropped 1 base, with 13 bases sitting between them. CDR3 length: 16 residues. The CDR3 here is CASREGGPSGANVLTF. The DNA of the CDR3 is TGTGCCAGCAGAGAAGGGGGACCTTCTGGGGCCAACGTCCTGACTTTC.

The V gene is TRBV4-1, the J gene TRBJ2-3; 7 nucleotides match TRBD1. This CDR3 region has 15 residues. Germline-derived CDR1 and CDR2 are MGHRA and YSYEKL. V shed 2 bases and J 1 base; nucleotides not matched to a gene: 3. DNA for the CDR3: TGCGCCAGCAGCCAAACAGGGGTGGGCACAGATACGCAGTATTTT. As protein: CASSQTGVGTDTQYF.

This chain joins TRBV5-8 and TRBJ2-1, with TRBD2 matching over 9 bases. The V gene end was trimmed by 2 bases and the J gene end by 4 bases; junction bases not matched to a gene: 1. This CDR3 has 14 amino acids. Looked up from germline, CDR1 is SGHTS and CDR2 is YDEGEE. The CDR3 nucleotides are TGTGCCAGCAGCTTCACTAGCGGGTACAATGAGCAGTTCTTC. Its protein product is CASSFTSGYNEQFF.

This clone was seen a handful of times. Additional DNA sequences in this sample encode the identical CDR3. This rearrangement joins TRBV7-3 to TRBJ1-1, with D maybe TRBD1 (6 bases). The CDR3 has 13 residues. The V gene lost 4 bases and the J gene lost 1 base, with 7 bases spanning the gap. CDR1 and CDR2 from the germline V gene are SGHTA and FQGTGA. CDR3 bases: TGTGCCAGCAGCTCGACAGGGAACACTGAAGCTTTCTTT. This translates into CASSSTGNTEAFF. The variable domain in full, completed from reference TRBV7-3 and TRBJ1-1, reads GAGVSQTPSNKVTEKGKYVELRCDPISGHTALYWYRQSLGQGPEFLIYFQGTGAADDSGLPNDRFFAVRPEGSVSTLKIQRTERGDSAVYLCASSSTGNTEAFFGQGTRLTVV.

V gene TRBV5-1 combines with J gene TRBJ2-7; D may be TRBD1 (6 bases). The V gene lost 2 bases and the J gene lost 6 bases, with 15 bases spanning the gap. Per the germline V gene, CDR1 is SGHRS and CDR2 is YFSETQ. The CDR3 has 14 residues. CDR3 DNA: TGCGCCAGCAGCTTTACAGGACAGCGGAGCGAGCAGTACTTC. Translating gives CASSFTGQRSEQYF.